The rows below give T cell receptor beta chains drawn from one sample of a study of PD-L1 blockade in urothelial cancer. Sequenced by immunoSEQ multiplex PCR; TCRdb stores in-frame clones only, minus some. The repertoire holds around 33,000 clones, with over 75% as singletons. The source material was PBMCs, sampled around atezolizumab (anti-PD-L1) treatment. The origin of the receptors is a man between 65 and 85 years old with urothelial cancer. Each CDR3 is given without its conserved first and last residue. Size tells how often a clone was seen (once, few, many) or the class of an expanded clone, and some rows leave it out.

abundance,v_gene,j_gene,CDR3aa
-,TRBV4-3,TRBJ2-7,ASSQTGGGEQY
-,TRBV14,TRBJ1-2,ASSQVGSGQGFFSDYT
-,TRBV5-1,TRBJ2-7,ASSAGQGSYEQY
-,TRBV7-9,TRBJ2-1,ASSLVSGTGYNEQF
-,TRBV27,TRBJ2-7,ASSRVRAYEQY
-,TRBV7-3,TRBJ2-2,ASSLAVGELF
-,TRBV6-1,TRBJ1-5,AVQRGNQPQH
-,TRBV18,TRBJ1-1,ASSLSAGEAF
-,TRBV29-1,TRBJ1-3,SVELGNTIY
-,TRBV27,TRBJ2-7,ASSIGRQVWYEQY
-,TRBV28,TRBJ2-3,ASRGTGQARTDTQY
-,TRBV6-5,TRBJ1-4,ASSYGTFTTNEKLF
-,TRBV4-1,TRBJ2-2,ASSPLGRAGGPTNTGELF
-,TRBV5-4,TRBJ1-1,ASSLEGRVNTEAF
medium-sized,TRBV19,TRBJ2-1,ASSIGTSEQF
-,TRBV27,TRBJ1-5,ASSRRTGATSNQPQH
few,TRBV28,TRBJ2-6,ASSLDRTTTGANVLT
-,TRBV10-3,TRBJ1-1,AIRGGQGLGRSEAF
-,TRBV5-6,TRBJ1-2,ASSTPFFPGRKT
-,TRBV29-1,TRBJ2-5,SVVGGGGETQY
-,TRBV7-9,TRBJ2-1,ASSLRSGGRAINEQF
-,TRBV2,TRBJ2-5,ASSEPRGTWETQY
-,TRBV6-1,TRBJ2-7,ASSEGVQPYEQY
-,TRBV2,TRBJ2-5,ASRKGQQETQY
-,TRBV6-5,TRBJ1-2,ASTQGYGYT
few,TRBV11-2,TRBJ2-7,ASSLSGGWAYEQY
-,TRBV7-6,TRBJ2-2,ASSSRPSSGGRNTGELF
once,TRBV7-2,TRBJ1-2,ASSGRRNTNYGYT